This note documents a single TCR beta chain sequence. The data were taken from a study of CD4+ T cells in melanoma. The table came from immunoSEQ multiplex PCR; TCRdb's copy has only in-frame clones and leaves some out. This table has some 6,600 clones, about 70% appearing once. This CDR3 has 12 amino acids. Germline V gives CDR1 SNHLY, CDR2 FYNNEI. V gave up 5 bases and J gave up 4 bases, with 8 bases separating them. The clonotype originates from a human donor with melanoma. This chain links TRBV2 with TRBJ2-5; D is ambiguous. The specimen was cells from a culture (not recorded whether cultured in vitro). CDR3 sequence reads: CASSTWTETQYF. The CDR3 bases are TGTGCCAGCAGTACGTGGACAGAGACCCAGTACTTC.